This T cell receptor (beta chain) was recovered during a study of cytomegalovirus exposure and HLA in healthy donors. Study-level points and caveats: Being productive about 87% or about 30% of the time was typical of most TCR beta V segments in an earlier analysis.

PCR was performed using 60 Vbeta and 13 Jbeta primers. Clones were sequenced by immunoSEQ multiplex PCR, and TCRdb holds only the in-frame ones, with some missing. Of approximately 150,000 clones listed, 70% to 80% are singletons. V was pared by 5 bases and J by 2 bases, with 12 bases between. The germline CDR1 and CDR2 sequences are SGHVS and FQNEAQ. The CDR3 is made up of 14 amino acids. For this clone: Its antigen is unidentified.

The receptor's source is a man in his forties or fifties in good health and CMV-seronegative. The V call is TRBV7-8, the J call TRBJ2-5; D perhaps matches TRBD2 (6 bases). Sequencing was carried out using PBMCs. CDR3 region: CASSNRGLQETQYF. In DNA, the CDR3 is TGTGCCAGCAGCAACCGGGGACTTCAAGAGACCCAGTACTTC.